This T cell receptor (beta chain) was captured by sequencing in a study of CD8 T cells in Susac syndrome. The germline CDR1 and CDR2 sequences are LGHDT and YNNKEL (reference sequence). Trimming at V came to 5 bases and at J to 5 bases, leaving 6 bases not matched to a gene. CDR3 size: 15 residues. Random hexamers were used to reverse transcribe about 0.5 to 1 ug of RNA. TCRdb recomputed calls from the immunoSEQ multiplex PCR reads with MiXCR, one row per CDR3 protein. The sample includes around 95,000 distinct CDR3 sequences, about 95% of them seen just once. TCR beta sequencing covered blood CD8+ and CD4+ T cells. This clonotype was seen just once.

This chain connects TRBV3-1 to TRBJ2-7; TRBD2 agrees at 13 bases. This TCR came from a human donor with Susac syndrome. Input material: CD8+ T cells from PBMCs. CDR3: CASSRRTSGGDEQYF. CDR3 bases: TGTGCCAGCAGCAGGAGGACTAGCGGGGGAGACGAGCAGTACTTC.